Listed below are T cell receptor beta chains from one sample, sequenced in a study of T-cell reconstitution after alpha-beta-depleted transplantation in children. TCRdb re-derived calls from the PCR reads in MiXCR, one entry per CDR3 protein. The table lists 900,000 or so distinct CDR3 sequences, roughly 16% of them singletons. The source material was PBMCs, mostly from graft donor cells, sampled 360 days after TCRalphabeta/CD19-depleted stem cell transplant. These receptor sequences come from a male patient younger than 18 who had a stem cell transplant for acute lymphoblastic leukemia, so the T cells may come from the graft donor. Each CDR3 is given with its conserved first and last residue. D genes are given only for firm matches. Clone size is stated in some rows and not others, as once, few, many or a class when expanded.

cdr3_nt cdr3_aa d_call clone_size j_call v_call
TGTGCCAGCAGTGGACTAGCGGGAGGGTCATACGCAGATACGCAGTATTTT CASSGLAGGSYADTQYF TRBD2 . TRBJ2-3 TRBV6-1
TGTGCCAGCAGCTCTGATTATGTCGGGGAGCTGTTTTTT CASSSDYVGELFF . . TRBJ2-2 TRBV7-2
TGCGCCAGCAACAAAGTGCTGGCAGGGGGAAGCGAGCAGTACTTC CASNKVLAGGSEQYF TRBD1 once TRBJ2-7 TRBV5-1
TGCAGTGCTAGCAGGTGGGAGGGGACCTCCTACGAGCAGTACTTC CSASRWEGTSYEQYF TRBD2 . TRBJ2-7 TRBV20-1
TGCAGTGCTCGCAGCGGTCTTACGCAGTATTTT CSARSGLTQYF . . TRBJ2-3 TRBV20-1
TGTGCCAGCAGCTTGTATCCAGCGGACTCCTACAATGAGCAGTTCTTC CASSLYPADSYNEQFF . few TRBJ2-1 TRBV5-5
TGCAGCGCTCTTGACAGGGGACCCGGCTACACCTTC CSALDRGPGYTF TRBD1 few TRBJ1-2 TRBV29-1
TGTGCCACCAGCAGAGCGGACATAATAGATACGCAGTATTTT CATSRADIIDTQYF . . TRBJ2-3 TRBV15
TGTGCCAGCAGCCAATCGTGGCAGGGACTTACTGAAGCTTTCTTT CASSQSWQGLTEAFF . few TRBJ1-1 TRBV16
TGTGCCAGCAGCTTAATCGGCAGGGGGGACCACGAGCAGTACTTC CASSLIGRGDHEQYF . . TRBJ2-7 TRBV7-3
TGCGCCAGCAGCTGGGGACAGGGTATCTACGAGCAGTACTTC CASSWGQGIYEQYF TRBD1 . TRBJ2-7 TRBV5-1
TGTGCCAGCACGCGGGGGCTAGCGGGAAAGAGACGTTACGAGCAGTACTTC CASTRGLAGKRRYEQYF TRBD2 few TRBJ2-7 TRBV12-3/TRBV12-4
TGCGCCAGCAGCTTCACCCCGGGACTAGGAGATGATGAGCAGTTCTTC CASSFTPGLGDDEQFF TRBD2 . TRBJ2-1 TRBV5-1
TGTGCCAGCAGCCAAGATCACGGGTACGAGCAGTACTTC CASSQDHGYEQYF . few TRBJ2-7 TRBV3-1
TGTGCCAGCAGTCCAATAGCGGCGCTTTCAGTGAAACAGTACTTC CASSPIAALSVKQYF . few TRBJ2-7 TRBV27
TGTGCCAGTAGTGGCTCAGCGGGAGCGGGGTACAATGAGCAGTTCTTC CASSGSAGAGYNEQFF TRBD2 . TRBJ2-1 TRBV19
TGTGCCAGCAGTTTTTGGACAGGGGTTGAGCGGGAGGCCGGGGATGAGCAGTTCTTC CASSFWTGVEREAGDEQFF . many TRBJ2-1 TRBV12-3/TRBV12-4
TGCAGTGCCGCCCATGAGGGTTTTGTGAACACTGAAGCTTTCTTT CSAAHEGFVNTEAFF . few TRBJ1-1 TRBV20-1
TGTGCCAGAAAAGCGGGGGGTGAGCAGTTCTTC CARKAGGEQFF TRBD2 many TRBJ2-1 TRBV2
TGTGCCAGCAGCCCTTTAAAAGTAGCGGGAGAGGTGGACAATGAGCAGTTCTTC CASSPLKVAGEVDNEQFF TRBD2 . TRBJ2-1 TRBV7-3